The 5 T cell receptor beta chains below were found in one sample sequenced in a study of blood T cells in healthy people across ages. A J-beta primer mix and a sample-barcoded 5' primer were used in a second PCR of about 7 to 12 cycles. Via MiXCR, TCRdb re-called the 5' RACE reads, giving one row per CDR3 protein. The table records fewer than 900,000 distinct CDR3 sequences, roughly 43% of them present only once. Sequenced sample: blood. These receptors originate from a woman aged 60-75 years in good health.

The CDR3 nucleotides are TGCAGTGCTAGAGATCGGGGGGCTAGTCTGTACGAGCAGTACTTC. Its protein product is CSARDRGASLYEQYF. This chain joins TRBV20-1 and TRBJ2-4; possible D gene TRBD2, 7 bases. TRBJ2-7 explains the end of the DNA better; the J call may be wrong. CDR1 DFQATT and CDR2 SNEGSKA come from the germline V gene (reference sequence). This CDR3 has 15 residues.

This clonotype was seen only a few times. The chain carries TRBV12-3 or TRBV12-4 and TRBJ1-5; D possibly corresponds to TRBD1 (5 bases). The CDR3 has 15 amino acids. V shed 5 bases and J shed 0 bases, with 11 bases lying between them. This CDR3 is CASSPTVYSNQPQHF. The CDR3, as DNA: TGTGCCAGCAGTCCGACAGTTTATAGCAATCAGCCCCAGCATTTT.

A remark on this clonotype: Possible read error: a much larger clone is one base away. J is TRBJ2-3 and V is TRBV4-2; D not resolved. Per the germline V gene, CDR1 is LGHNA and CDR2 is YNFKEQ. The CDR3 spans 14 residues. V was trimmed by 0 bases and J by 6 bases, leaving 10 bases between them. The CDR3 DNA follows: TGTGCCAGCAGCCAAGATGACCCCCGGGATACGCAGTATTTT. It yields the protein CASSQDDPRDTQYF.

A note on this clonotype: This may stem from a read error, because a much larger clone lies one nucleotide away. The chain carries TRBV29-1 and TRBJ1-2; D unclear. CDR3 length: 13 residues. Germline V gene data show CDR1 as SQVTM and CDR2 as ANQGSEA. The CDR3 is CSVLGDANSGYTF. In nucleotides, the CDR3 is TGCAGCGTTCTCGGTGACGCGAACTCTGGCTACACCTTC.

This clonotype occurred a few times. The chain has TRBV11-3 and TRBJ2-1; no firm D call. Germline V gene data show CDR1 as SGHNT and CDR2 as YENEEA. The CDR3 loop spans 11 amino acids. Trimming cost V 8 bases and J 5 bases, with 7 bases left between them. The CDR3 reads CASCGDNEQFF. As DNA, the CDR3 is TGTGCCAGCTGCGGAGACAATGAGCAGTTCTTC.